This TCR beta chain was recovered during a study of blood T cell repertoires in COVID-19. The overall study: Acute-phase and convalescent COVID-19 samples originated in the United States, Italy and Spain. The cDNA or gDNA used as material had been derived from T cells, B-cell-depleted T cells, or PBMCs.

Membership in each cohort depended on participant-reported clinical history. Within the 2 weeks before study entry, each person in the exposed group met a COVID-19 case. Sequenced by immunoSEQ multiplex PCR; TCRdb stores in-frame clones only, minus some. The table has approximately 220,000 clones, 70% to 90% seen once. Trimming removed 0 bases from V and 3 bases from J, with 9 bases in between. CDR1 and CDR2 (germline): GTSNPN, SVGIG (reference sequence). The CDR3 runs 14 residues. The chain combines TRBV30 with TRBJ1-3, with D possibly matching TRBD1 (5 bases). Sequenced sample: PBMCs or T cells enriched from blood (not recorded which). This sequence was found in a woman aged 30 to 39 who had been exposed to COVID-19. CDR3 coding DNA: TGTGCCTGGAGTGTGTCCGGGGGTGGAAACACCATATATTTT. This encodes CAWSVSGGGNTIYF.